The T cell receptor beta chain described here comes from a study of blood T cell repertoires in COVID-19. Study-wide background: The United States, Italy and Spain provided the acute and convalescent COVID-19 samples. T cells, B-cell-depleted T cells, or PBMCs supplied cDNA or gDNA.

CDR1 and CDR2 from the germline V gene are SGHDT and YYEEEE. The CDR3 extends over 16 amino acids. V dropped 6 bases and J dropped 5 bases, with 20 bases sitting between them. Original processing notes: From reference gene primer amplification, estimates of nucleated cell counts were derived. The assay was immunoSEQ multiplex PCR, and TCRdb's table has in-frame clones only and misses some. D and trimming come from the DNA, and the V and J calls and clone size come from that table. The repertoire holds more than 60,000 clones, 65% to 85% seen once, with around 5.3% in the top ten. This clone showed up just a few times.

Sequenced sample: peripheral blood. The sequence was obtained from a man in his sixties with active or convalescent COVID-19. The V and J genes are TRBV5-6 and TRBJ2-2; the D gene is possibly TRBD1 (6 bases). CDR3 nucleotides: TGTGCCAGCACCTTTTCGGTACAGGGAACAACCGGGGAGCTGTTTTTT. Translated: CASTFSVQGTTGELFF.